Sequencing of this T cell receptor (beta chain) was carried out in a study of human T cells and chemical hapten exposure (dated by TCRdb to the early 2020s). Describing the broader study: For sensitization, 2% DPC in acetone was applied to an approximately 2 cm by approximately 2 cm area of upper inner arm skin. Around 29 alopecia patients provided blood for TCR sequencing at one to four time points (pre-sensitization, 2, 6 and 24 weeks). The mostly female patient cohort included alopecia areata with under or over 50% scalp involvement, alopecia totalis and alopecia universalis. Weekly therapeutic DPC doses were additionally applied to the scalp of patients throughout the approximately 25-week study period. Patch tests used Finn chambers with 0.01% DPC on the upper back, scored after 6 days by International Contact Dermatitis Research Group standards. Peripheral blood TCR repertoire changes were tracked in vivo in alopecia patients during primary and secondary sensitization to the hapten diphenylcyclopropenone (DPC). Libraries were pooled for sequencing, and per-sample TCR yields varied mainly because of small differences in library volumes within the pool. Patient blood was sampled pre-sensitization (week 0) and at 2, 6 and about 24 weeks after DPC sensitization. The paper as a whole reports these results and caveats: Compared with pre-sensitization or healthy control sets, expanded TCRs formed significantly more large CDR3 similarity clusters, which is consistent with antigen-driven responses. Patch test score was positively correlated with the number of PT1 expanded TCRs, with significance at thresholds 8, 16 and 32 but not at 4. Repeated subsampling changed both the strength of the expansion versus patch-test correlation and the threshold at which the correlation became significant. No change with DPC sensitization was found in the number of TCRs above 1 in 1000 frequency, and no evidence of global repertoire structure alterations was found. Alopecia, a presumed autoimmune disease, was present in all patients, so the immune response of the patients might differ from that of healthy individuals.

Germline trimming amounts to 3 bases on V and 0 bases on J, with 0 as the count of junction bases outside the gene matches. CDR1 and CDR2 are drawn from the germline V gene: KGHSH, LQKENI. Including cysteine and phenylalanine, the CDR3 has 14 amino acids. The retained sequence is limited to the CDR3, 42 bases, with the frame set at the first base. This clonotype was counted only a few times. The antigen it binds to is not known. Per-base quality was not reported, and no clone a single base away is much larger than it. The time point label corresponds to: patch test 2, 6 weeks after DPC sensitization. The treatment or condition label corresponds to: therapeutic diphenylcyclopropenone sensitization with weekly scalp DPC. Blood at each patch-test visit was drawn before the patch test was applied. Patients were considered eligible if aged 18 to 70, diagnosed with alopecia and deemed suitable for DPC therapy, and patients were excluded if pregnant. Total RNA was extracted from unfractionated whole blood collected in Tempus Blood RNA tubes.

Library preparation used RACE. For sequencing, a NextSeq 500 was employed. During library preparation, unique molecular identifiers were attached to individual cDNA molecules so that TCRs could be counted quantitatively and reproducibly. Each blood RNA sample was used to sequence both TCR alpha and TCR beta chains. The original pipeline was this. The median number of TCRs per sample was approximately 98,000, ranging from roughly 20,000 to 700,000. The Decombinator software suite was used to annotate V, J and CDR3 in the TCR reads. For the PS versus PT1 abundance plots, all samples were subsampled to the same number of TCRs (28,000). TCRs were defined as expanded if absent before sensitization and observed at least eight times at the 2-week time point. TCRdb's own reprocessing of the public reads used fastp at Q25 and MiXCR and kept productive beta chains. Identical CDR3 protein sequences are pooled into one entry, listed with their most common genes and DNA. These V and J calls rely on TCRdb rather than the paper's analysis. The sample profile shows some 80,000 distinct CDR3 sequences; 9.5% to 13% of them were found once. The ten largest clones add up to around 1.4% of the sample.

The specimen comprised whole blood, sampled in connection with sensitization to the hapten diphenylcyclopropenone (DPC). Recombination connected TRBV18 to TRBJ1-2; TRBD1 aligns with 8 central bases. This clonotype was sampled from a man aged 18 to 35 with alopecia areata. Some clones in this sample may be carry-over from other donors' samples. In nucleotides, the sequence is TGTGCCAGCTCACCGGACAGGGCTAACTATGGCTACACCTTC. Translated, this is CASSPDRANYGYTF.